This TCR beta chain comes out of a study of blood T cell repertoires in COVID-19. Whole-study context: Samples came from the United States, Italy and Spain, spanning acute and convalescent COVID-19. Sample material is recorded as cDNA or gDNA derived from T cells, B-cell-depleted T cells, or PBMCs.

The germline V and J ends were trimmed by 6 bases and 4 bases, with 15 bases remaining between them. This CDR3 is built from 14 residues. The germline gives CDR1 GTSNPN, CDR2 SVGIG (reference sequence). Original data processing: For nucleated cells, counts were estimated from reference gene primer amplification. Generated by immunoSEQ multiplex PCR, the TCRdb table keeps only in-frame clones and is missing some. V, J and clone size reflect that table, while D and trimming were determined from the DNA. Counted here are 120,000 to 150,000 clones, almost 90% occurring once; the ten biggest clones make up 2.3%. This clone was seen just once.

This sequence joins TRBV30 and TRBJ2-2, with a possible D match to TRBD2 (6 bases). Sequencing used peripheral blood. This receptor was identified in a human donor in a cohort sampled during active COVID-19. The CDR3: CACLSGRGTGELFF. CDR3 DNA: TGTGCCTGCCTTAGTGGGCGGGGCACCGGGGAGCTGTTTTTT.